This T cell receptor beta chain was captured by sequencing in a study of cytomegalovirus exposure and HLA in healthy donors (dated by TCRdb to the late 2010s). Concerning the study at large: According to an earlier analysis of 550 to 700 of the donors, some 180 million T cells yielded roughly 110 million unique TCR beta sequences and approximately 300 Gb of sequence data. Approximately 300 gigabases of sequencing data and approximately 84 million unique TCR sequences were included in an early release covering about 600 HLA-typed donors. Of the roughly 430 genotyped donors, over 70% fell in the genetic ancestry cluster associated with self-reported Caucasian donors. The study aimed to test whether signatures of past pathogen exposure could be identified by cataloging public T cell receptors. Using immunosequencing, the study profiled T cell repertoires from some 670 subjects and related those repertoires to cytomegalovirus serostatus. Along with the approximately 650-subject first cohort, a separate validation cohort of over a hundred different subjects was used. The study combined high-throughput TCR immunosequencing, statistical association of individual TCRs with disease status, and machine learning to predict cytomegalovirus infection status. A later analysis re-analyzed previously published TCR beta repertoires from about 600 donors and added high-resolution HLA genotyping to study TCR occurrence patterns. The later analysis used no new phenotypic data to find candidate immune exposures, relying instead on TCR beta sequences and their occurrence across donors. An earlier analysis of about 600 of the donors used high-throughput TCR beta sequencing to judge whether each TCR beta V gene segment behaved as functional or pseudogenic. Donor age, sex, ethnicity and CMV serostatus were compiled alongside the repertoire data. A later genetic analysis used genome-wide SNP genotypes for about 60% of the 666 donors, treating that subset as a discovery cohort. Every repertoire in the discovery cohort had been generated on one and the same sequencing platform. Both class I and class II loci were covered by HLA typing, at four-digit resolution. The number of donors typed differed by locus, with roughly 629-640 for A, B, C, DRB1 and DQB1, roughly 520 for DQA1, 606 for DPA1, and some 450 for DPB1. Several DR-DQ haplotypes were treated as single units for association and clustering because of strong linkage in the cohort. Across 300 to 500 genotyped donors of the cohort, an average of about 200,000 unique TCR beta nucleotide sequences per donor were sequenced, and roughly a sixth of those sequences were non-productive. Paper-wide results and their limitations: Correlated functional status among segregating V segments might reflect linkage disequilibrium, but an unknown experimental factor could not be ruled out. The cohort was sequenced for TCR beta chains only, and without alpha or paired-chain data the features that could be detected were limited. The authors suggested that the approach could potentially be generalized to other disease states and immunological phenotypes. A later genetic analysis reported fewer N-insertions in productive TCRs among donors in an Asian-associated ancestry cluster than the roughly 640-donor mean. When HLA alleles, especially DR and DQ, strongly co-occurred, TCR associations were difficult to assign to individual alleles. In a later analysis, the rate of TCR association differed among HLA loci, with DRB1 alleles having the most associated TCRs and HLA-C alleles having the fewest. Because counts were too low, more than 15 rarely observed V segments, including chromosome 9 orphons, were excluded from the earlier analysis of 587 of the donors. A later analysis found that HLA-associated TCR beta chains were more clonally expanded and had lower generation probabilities than equally common non-associated chains. A further reported finding was that TCR beta sequences accurately predicted the HLA-A and HLA-B alleles for most subjects in the first cohort. According to a later analysis, most CMV-associated TCR beta chains appeared to be HLA-restricted, and the HLA associations seemed to be driven largely by CMV exposure. In an earlier analysis of several hundred of the donors, most TCR beta V segments were observed in productive rearrangements about 90% or about 30% of the time, broadly matching IMGT annotations. The presence/absence analyses assumed that sequencing depth was roughly uniform across donors, and that assumption may not be true. In a later analysis, over 15,000 TCR beta sequences were associated with specific HLA alleles at a false discovery rate of 0.05. An association between a missense DCLRE1C variant and V-gene and J-gene trimming of TCR beta chains was found in a later genetic analysis and replicated in an independent cohort. Three of the identified cytomegalovirus-associated TCR beta chains were confirmed in vitro to be specific for cytomegalovirus antigens. The study listed 150 to 200 TCR beta chains as associated with cytomegalovirus. CMV serostatus was the only immune exposure information available for the cohort. Most TCR sequences were seen in very few donors, while some public TCRs were found in many individuals. The classifier was reported to diagnose cytomegalovirus status with high specificity and sensitivity in both the original cohort and the validation cohort. According to a later analysis, parvovirus B19, influenza, CMV and Epstein-Barr virus appeared linked to several top co-occurrence clusters. Because HLA typing was missing for some donors at each locus, association tests included only the typed subset. A cluster of highly shared sequence variants was judged likely to represent a technical artifact of the sequencing pipeline.

For this clone: Its cognate antigen has yet to be identified. Base qualities are not recorded, but no much larger clone differs from it by a single base.

The library relied on the immunoSEQ multiplex PCR assay. A mixture of 60 forward primers for TCR Vbeta segments and 13 reverse primers for TCR Jbeta segments was used in the multiplex PCR. A multiplex PCR assay on genomic DNA amplified the CDR3 region of rearranged TCR beta genes. On the Illumina HiSeq System, the amplified TCR beta libraries were sequenced as 87-base-pair reads. The paper's data handling went like this. A later analysis counted approximately 74 million unique TCR beta chains across the 550 to 800 repertoires, and about 10 million of these chains were shared by at least two donors. A nearest-neighbor algorithm error-corrected the raw reads and collapsed the reads into unique sequences, merging closely related sequences to remove PCR and sequencing errors. To assign V, D and J gene segments, CDR3 sequences were aligned to IMGT reference sequences. For a sequence to be retained, at least a six-nucleotide match to both a V gene segment and a J gene segment was required. Rearrangements were called productive when the CDR3 lacked stop codons and stayed in frame with V and J; all others were non-productive. Following IMGT convention, CDR3 was defined as the stretch from the second conserved V-encoded cysteine to the conserved J-encoded phenylalanine. The earlier analysis of about 530 of the donors excluded any sequence lacking an unambiguous match to a single V gene segment. In an earlier analysis of approximately 550 of the donors, V segments were called functional above 56.7% productive rearrangements and were called segregating when the between-donor standard deviation exceeded 5%. A statistical classification framework was built for diagnosing cytomegalovirus status from the catalog of TCR beta chain sequences. In a later analysis, TCR nucleotide sequences were compared against IMGT/GENE-DB human TR gene sequences so that V and J genes could be assigned. In a later analysis, CDR3 sequences and most-parsimonious VDJ recombination scenarios were assigned using the TCRdist pipeline. A later analysis defined each TCR beta chain by its CDR3 amino acid sequence plus V-gene family, and excluded reads lacking a unique V-gene family. A later analysis removed 550 to 700 highly shared, low-generation-probability nucleotide sequences to deal with suspected cross-contamination and a sequencing artifact. For each public chain, a later analysis derived a clonal expansion index from normalized ranks of inferred template counts within each repertoire. Generation probabilities in a later analysis came from a VDJ recombination model fitted to out-of-frame rearrangements, and those results were checked against IGoR. Hypergeometric tests were used in a later analysis to score TCR-TCR, TCR-HLA and TCR-CMV co-occurrence, with a repertoire-size bias correction applied to the TCR pairs. To estimate false discovery rates, a later analysis permuted the HLA or CMV assignments 20 times. In a later analysis, co-occurring TCRs were grouped with DBSCAN, and TCRdist sequence similarity was added when clustering was performed within HLA-allele-positive subsets. Repertoires with fewer than 30,000 or more than 120,000 public chains, plus five repertoires with anomalous nucleotide sharing, were excluded from co-occurrence clustering. TCRdb provides this immuneACCESS table in a form limited to in-frame rearrangements. Some clones are lacking; in checked studies, under half of them reflect an unresolved V gene, and why the rest are absent is not known. The V and J calls and the clone size are those of that table, but D and trimming were determined from the DNA. The sample yields about 130,000 clones; 60% to 75% were counted once. The ten largest clonotypes hold approximately 1.6% of the sample.

The cohort consisted of 670 or so healthy bone marrow donors. Cohort members were all nominally healthy when sampled, although unrecorded immune exposures were likely present. CMV serostatus was recorded as positive for about 300 and negative for about 50% of the roughly 670 cohort members, whereas no CMV serostatus was recorded for the donor in question. A peripheral blood sample was collected from each donor, and TCR beta sequencing was performed on peripheral blood mononuclear cells. Genomic DNA extraction from the blood cell samples was performed with the Qiagen DNeasy Blood Extraction Kit. Material: PBMCs. The sequence derives from a human donor in good health.

The sequence in DNA is TGTGCCAGCAGCTCCGCGGGGGATGGCACTGAAGCTTTCTTT. Its translation reads: CASSSAGDGTEAFF. The chain is assembled from TRBV7-8 and TRBJ1-1; a tentative D match to TRBD1 spans 5 bases. Trimming removed 4 bases from V and 4 bases from J, leaving 13 bases between the germline ends. The germline V gene provides CDR1 SGHVS and CDR2 FQNEAQ. The CDR3 runs 14 residues from the cysteine to the phenylalanine. Only CDR3 DNA is held: 42 bases, read in frame from base 1.